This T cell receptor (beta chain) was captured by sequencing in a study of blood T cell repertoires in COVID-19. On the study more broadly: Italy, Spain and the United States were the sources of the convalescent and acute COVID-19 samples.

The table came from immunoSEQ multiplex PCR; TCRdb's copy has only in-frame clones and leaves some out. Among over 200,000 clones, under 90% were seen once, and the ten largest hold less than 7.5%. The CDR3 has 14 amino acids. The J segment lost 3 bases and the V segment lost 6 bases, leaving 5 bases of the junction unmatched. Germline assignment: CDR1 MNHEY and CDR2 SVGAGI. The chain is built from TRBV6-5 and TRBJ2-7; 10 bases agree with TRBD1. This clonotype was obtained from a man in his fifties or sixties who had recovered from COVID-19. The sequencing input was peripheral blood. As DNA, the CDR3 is TGTGCCAGCAGGACGGGACAGGGGTTCTACGAGCAGTACTTC. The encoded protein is CASRTGQGFYEQYF.